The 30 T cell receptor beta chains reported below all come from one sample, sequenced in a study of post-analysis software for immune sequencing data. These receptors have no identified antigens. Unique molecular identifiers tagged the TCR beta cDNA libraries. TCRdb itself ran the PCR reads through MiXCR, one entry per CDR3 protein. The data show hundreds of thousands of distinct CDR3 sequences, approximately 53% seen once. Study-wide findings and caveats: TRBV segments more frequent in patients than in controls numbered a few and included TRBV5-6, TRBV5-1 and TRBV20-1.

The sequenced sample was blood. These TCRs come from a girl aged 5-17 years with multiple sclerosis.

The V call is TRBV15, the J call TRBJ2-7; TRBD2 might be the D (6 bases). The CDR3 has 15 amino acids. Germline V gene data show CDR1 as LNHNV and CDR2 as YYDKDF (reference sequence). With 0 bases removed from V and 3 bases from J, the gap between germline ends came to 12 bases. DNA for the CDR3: TGTGCCACCAGCAGAGACGGAGGGTCGGGCTACGAGCAGTACTTC. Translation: CATSRDGGSGYEQYF.

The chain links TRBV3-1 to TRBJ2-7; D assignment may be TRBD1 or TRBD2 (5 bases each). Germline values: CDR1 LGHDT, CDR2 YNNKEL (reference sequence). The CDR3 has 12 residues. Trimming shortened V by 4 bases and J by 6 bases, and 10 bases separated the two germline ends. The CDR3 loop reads CASSPNGAEQYF. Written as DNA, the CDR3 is TGTGCCAGCAGCCCCAACGGGGCCGAGCAGTACTTC.

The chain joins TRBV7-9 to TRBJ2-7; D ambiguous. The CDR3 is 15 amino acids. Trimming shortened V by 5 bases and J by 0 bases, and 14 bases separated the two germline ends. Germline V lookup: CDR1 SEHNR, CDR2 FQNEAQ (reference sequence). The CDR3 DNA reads TGTGCCAGCAGCCCTCGGAACAGCTACTCCTACGAGCAGTACTTC. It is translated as CASSPRNSYSYEQYF.

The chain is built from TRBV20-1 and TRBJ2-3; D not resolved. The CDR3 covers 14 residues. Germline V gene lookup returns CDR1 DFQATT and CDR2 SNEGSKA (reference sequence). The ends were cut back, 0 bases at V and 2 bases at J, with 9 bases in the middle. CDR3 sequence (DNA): TGCAGTGCTAGAGAGACCCGAAACACAGATACGCAGTATTTT. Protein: CSARETRNTDTQYF.

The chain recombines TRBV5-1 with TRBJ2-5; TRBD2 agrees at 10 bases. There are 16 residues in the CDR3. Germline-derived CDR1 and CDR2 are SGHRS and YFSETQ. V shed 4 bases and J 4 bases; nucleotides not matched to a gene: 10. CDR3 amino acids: CASSNGLAGGGETQYF. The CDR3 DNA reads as TGCGCCAGCAGCAACGGCTTAGCGGGGGGAGGAGAGACCCAGTACTTC.

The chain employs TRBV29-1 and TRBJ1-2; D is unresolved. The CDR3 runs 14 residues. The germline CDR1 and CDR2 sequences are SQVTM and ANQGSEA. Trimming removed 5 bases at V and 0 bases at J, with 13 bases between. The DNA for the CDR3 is TGCAGCGTTTCAAGGAGATTAGCTAACTATGGCTACACCTTC. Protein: CSVSRRLANYGYTF.

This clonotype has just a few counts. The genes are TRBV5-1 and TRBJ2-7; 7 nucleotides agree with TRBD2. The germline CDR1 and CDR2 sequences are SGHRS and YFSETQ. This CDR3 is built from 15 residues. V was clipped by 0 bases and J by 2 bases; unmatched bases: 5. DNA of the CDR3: TGCGCCAGCAGCTTGGTCTGGGAGGGGACCTACGAGCAGTACTTC. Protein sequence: CASSLVWEGTYEQYF.

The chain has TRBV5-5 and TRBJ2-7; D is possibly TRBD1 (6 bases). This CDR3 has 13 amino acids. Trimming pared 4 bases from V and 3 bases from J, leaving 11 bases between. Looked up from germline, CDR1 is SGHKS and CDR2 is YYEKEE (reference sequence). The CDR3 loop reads CASSQEGHYEQYF. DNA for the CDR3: TGTGCCAGCAGCCAAGAGGGACACTACGAGCAGTACTTC. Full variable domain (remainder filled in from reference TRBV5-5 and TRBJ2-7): DAGVTQSPTHLIKTRGQQVTLRCSPISGHKSVSWYQQVLGQGPQFIFQYYEKEERGRGNFPDRFSARQFPNYSSELNVNALLLGDSALYLCASSQEGHYEQYFGPGTRLTVT.

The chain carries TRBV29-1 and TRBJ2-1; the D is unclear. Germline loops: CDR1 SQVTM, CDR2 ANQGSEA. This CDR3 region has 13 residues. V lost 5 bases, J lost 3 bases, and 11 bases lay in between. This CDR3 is CSVPRTGYNEQFF. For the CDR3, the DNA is TGCAGCGTTCCGCGGACGGGCTACAATGAGCAGTTCTTC.

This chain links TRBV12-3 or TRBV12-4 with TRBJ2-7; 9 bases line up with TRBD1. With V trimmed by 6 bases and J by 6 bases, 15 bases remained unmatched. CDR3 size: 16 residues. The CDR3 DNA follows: TGTGCCAGCAGCCTCGGGACAGGGCCCGGAGCGATCGAGCAGTACTTC. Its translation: CASSLGTGPGAIEQYF.

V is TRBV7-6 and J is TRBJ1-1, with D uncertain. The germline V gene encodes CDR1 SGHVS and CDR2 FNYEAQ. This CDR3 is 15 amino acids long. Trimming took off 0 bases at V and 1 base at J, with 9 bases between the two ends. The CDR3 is CASSLAYDKNTEAFF. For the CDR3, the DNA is TGTGCCAGCAGCTTAGCCTACGACAAGAACACTGAAGCTTTCTTT.

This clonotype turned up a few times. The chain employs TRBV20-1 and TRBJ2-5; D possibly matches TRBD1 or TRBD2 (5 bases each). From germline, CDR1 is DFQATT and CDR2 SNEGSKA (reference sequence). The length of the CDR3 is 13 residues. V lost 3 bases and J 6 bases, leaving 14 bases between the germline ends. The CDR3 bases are TGCAGTGCTAGCGGGTGGGACCTGAAGACCCAGTACTTC. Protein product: CSASGWDLKTQYF.

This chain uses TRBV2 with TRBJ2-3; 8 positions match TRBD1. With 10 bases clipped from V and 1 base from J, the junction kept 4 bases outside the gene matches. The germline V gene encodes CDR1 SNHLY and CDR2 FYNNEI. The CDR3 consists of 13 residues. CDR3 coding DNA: TGTGCCATCCAGGACAGGGGCACAGATACGCAGTATTTT. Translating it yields CAIQDRGTDTQYF.

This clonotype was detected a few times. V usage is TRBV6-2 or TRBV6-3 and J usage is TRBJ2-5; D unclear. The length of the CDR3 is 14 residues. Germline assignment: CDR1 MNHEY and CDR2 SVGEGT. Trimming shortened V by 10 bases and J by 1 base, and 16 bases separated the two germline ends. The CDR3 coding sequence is TGTGCCACCAGAAGGACCGGACCCCAAGAGACCCAGTACTTC. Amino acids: CATRRTGPQETQYF.

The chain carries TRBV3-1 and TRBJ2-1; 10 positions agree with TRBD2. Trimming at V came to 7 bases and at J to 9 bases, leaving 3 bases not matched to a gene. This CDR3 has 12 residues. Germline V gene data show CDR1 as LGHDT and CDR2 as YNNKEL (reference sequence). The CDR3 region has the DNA TGTGCCAGCAACCAGCGGGGGGGTGAGCAGTTCTTC. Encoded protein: CASNQRGGEQFF.

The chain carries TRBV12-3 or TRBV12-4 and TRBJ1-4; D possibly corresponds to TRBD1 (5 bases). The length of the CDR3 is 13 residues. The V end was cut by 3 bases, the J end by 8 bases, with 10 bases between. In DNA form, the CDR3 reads TGTGCCAGCAGTTTGGGGGTGATGGAAAAACTGTTTTTT. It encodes CASSLGVMEKLFF.

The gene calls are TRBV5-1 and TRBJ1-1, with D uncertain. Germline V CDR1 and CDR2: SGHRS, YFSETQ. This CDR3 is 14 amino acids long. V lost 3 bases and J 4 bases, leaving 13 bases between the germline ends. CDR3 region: CASSSVLGSTEAFF. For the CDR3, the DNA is TGCGCCAGCAGCTCCGTTTTGGGTTCCACTGAAGCTTTCTTT.

The CDR3 DNA reads TGTGCCAGCAGCTTAGGGCTAGCGTACAACAATGAGCAGTTCTTC. Translating gives CASSLGLAYNNEQFF. J is TRBJ2-1 and V is TRBV7-3, with D tentatively TRBD2 (6 bases). The CDR3 contains 15 residues. Germline V gene lookup returns CDR1 SGHTA and CDR2 FQGTGA. Trimming cost V 2 bases and J 5 bases, with 13 bases left between them.

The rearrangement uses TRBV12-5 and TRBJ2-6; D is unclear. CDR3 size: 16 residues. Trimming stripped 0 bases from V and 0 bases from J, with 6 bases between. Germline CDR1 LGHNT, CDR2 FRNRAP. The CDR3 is CASGLVPSSGANVLTF. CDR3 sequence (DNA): TGTGCTAGTGGTTTGGTACCCAGCTCTGGGGCCAACGTCCTGACTTTC.

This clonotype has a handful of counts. The CDR3 region has the DNA TGCAGTGCTAGGCAGCCTAGCTCCTACGAGCAGTACTTC. Its protein product is CSARQPSSYEQYF. The chain couples TRBV20-1 to TRBJ2-7; D gene ambiguous. The CDR3 sequence is 13 residues long. V dropped 3 bases and J dropped 0 bases, with 9 bases sitting between them. The germline CDR1 and CDR2 sequences are DFQATT and SNEGSKA (reference sequence).

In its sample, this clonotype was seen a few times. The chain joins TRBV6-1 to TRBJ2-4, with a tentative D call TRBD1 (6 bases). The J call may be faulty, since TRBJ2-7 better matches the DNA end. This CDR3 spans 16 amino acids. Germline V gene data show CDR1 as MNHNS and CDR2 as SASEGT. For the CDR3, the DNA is TGTGCCAGCAGCGAACGATCCCGGGACAACCCCTACGAGCAGTACTTC. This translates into CASSERSRDNPYEQYF.

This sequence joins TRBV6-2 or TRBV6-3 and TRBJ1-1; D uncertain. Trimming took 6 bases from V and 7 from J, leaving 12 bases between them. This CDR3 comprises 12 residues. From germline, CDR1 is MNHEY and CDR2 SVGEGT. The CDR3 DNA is TGTGCCAGCAGACAAACGGGAGATGAAGCTTTCTTT. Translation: CASRQTGDEAFF.

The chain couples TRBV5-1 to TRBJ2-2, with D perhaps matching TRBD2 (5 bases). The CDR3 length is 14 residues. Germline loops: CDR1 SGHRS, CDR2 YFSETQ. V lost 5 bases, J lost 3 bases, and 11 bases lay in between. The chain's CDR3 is CASSFISDTGELFF. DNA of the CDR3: TGCGCCAGCAGTTTTATTAGCGACACCGGGGAGCTGTTTTTT.

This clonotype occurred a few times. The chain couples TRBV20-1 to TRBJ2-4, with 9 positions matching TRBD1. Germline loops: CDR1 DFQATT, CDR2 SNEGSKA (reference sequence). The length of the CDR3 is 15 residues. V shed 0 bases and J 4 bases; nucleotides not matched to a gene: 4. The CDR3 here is CSARDRGTGKNIQYF. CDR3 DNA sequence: TGCAGTGCTAGAGATAGGGGGACAGGGAAAAACATTCAGTACTTC.

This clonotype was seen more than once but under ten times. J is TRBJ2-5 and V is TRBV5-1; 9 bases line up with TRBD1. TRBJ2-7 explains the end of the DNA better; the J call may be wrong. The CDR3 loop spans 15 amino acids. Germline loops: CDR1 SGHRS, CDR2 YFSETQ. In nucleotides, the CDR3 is TGCGCCAGCAGCCGACCGGGACAGGGTGTCTCCGAGCAGTACTTC. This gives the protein CASSRPGQGVSEQYF.

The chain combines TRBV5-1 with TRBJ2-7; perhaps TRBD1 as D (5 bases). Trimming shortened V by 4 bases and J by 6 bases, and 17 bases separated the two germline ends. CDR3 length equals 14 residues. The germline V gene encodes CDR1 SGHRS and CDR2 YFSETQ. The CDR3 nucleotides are TGCGCCAGCAGCCCAACGTGGCAGGGCCCCGAGCAGTACTTC. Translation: CASSPTWQGPEQYF.

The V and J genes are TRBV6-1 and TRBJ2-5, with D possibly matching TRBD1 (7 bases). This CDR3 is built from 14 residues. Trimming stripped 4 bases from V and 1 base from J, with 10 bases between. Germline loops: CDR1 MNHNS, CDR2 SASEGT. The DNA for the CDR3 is TGTGCCAGCAGTGGGCGGGACAGCCAAGAGACCCAGTACTTC. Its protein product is CASSGRDSQETQYF.

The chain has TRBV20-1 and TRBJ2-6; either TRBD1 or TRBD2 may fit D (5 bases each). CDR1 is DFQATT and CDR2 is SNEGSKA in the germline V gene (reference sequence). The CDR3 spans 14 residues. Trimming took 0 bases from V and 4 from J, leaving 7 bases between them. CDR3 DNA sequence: TGCAGTGCTAGAGAGGGGGTCGGGGCCAACGTCCTGACTTTC. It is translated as CSAREGVGANVLTF.

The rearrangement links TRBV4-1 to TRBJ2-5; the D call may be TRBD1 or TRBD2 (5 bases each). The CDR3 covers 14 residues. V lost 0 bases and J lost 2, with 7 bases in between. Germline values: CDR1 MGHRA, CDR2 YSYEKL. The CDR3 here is CASSQDWGQETQYF. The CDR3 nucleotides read TGCGCCAGCAGCCAAGATTGGGGGCAAGAGACCCAGTACTTC.

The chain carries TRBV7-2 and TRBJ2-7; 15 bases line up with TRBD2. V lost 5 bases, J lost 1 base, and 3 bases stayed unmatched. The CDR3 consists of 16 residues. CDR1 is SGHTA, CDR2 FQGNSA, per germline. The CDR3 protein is CASSGTSGGRSYEQYF. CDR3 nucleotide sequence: TGTGCCAGCAGCGGGACTAGCGGGGGGAGATCCTACGAGCAGTACTTC.